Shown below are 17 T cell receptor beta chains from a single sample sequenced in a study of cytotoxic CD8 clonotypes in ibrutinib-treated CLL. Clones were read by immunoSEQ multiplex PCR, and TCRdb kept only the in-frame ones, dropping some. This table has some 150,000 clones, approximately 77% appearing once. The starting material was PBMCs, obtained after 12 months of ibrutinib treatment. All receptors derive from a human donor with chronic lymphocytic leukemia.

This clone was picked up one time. The CDR3 protein is CASSFPSLDETVSYGYTF. The CDR3 DNA follows: TGTGCCAGCAGTTTCCCATCTTTAGATGAAACAGTGTCCTATGGCTACACCTTC. This sequence joins TRBV28 and TRBJ1-2; D is unresolved. The germline gives CDR1 MDHEN, CDR2 SYDVKM. With 3 bases removed from V and 4 bases from J, the gap between germline ends came to 24 bases. This CDR3 spans 18 amino acids.

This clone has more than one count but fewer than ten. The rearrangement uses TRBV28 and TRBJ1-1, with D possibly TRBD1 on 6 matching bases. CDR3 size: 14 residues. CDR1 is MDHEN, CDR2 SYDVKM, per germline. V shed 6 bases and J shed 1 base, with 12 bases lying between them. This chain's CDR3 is CASREDSRNTEAFF. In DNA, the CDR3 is TGTGCCAGCAGGGAGGACAGCAGGAACACTGAAGCTTTCTTT. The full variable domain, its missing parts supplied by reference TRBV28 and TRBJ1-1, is DVKVTQSSRYLVKRTGEKVFLECVQDMDHENMFWYRQDPGLGLRLIYFSYDVKMKEKGDIPEGYSVSREKKERFSLILESASTNQTSMYLCASREDSRNTEAFFGQGTRLTVV.

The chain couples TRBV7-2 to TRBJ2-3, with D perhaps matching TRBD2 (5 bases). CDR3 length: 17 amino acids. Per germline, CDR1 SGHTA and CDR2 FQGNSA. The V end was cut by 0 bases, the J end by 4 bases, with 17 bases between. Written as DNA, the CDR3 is TGTGCCAGCAGCTTAGCCCTCGGGATCCCGACGTCAGATACGCAGTATTTT. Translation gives CASSLALGIPTSDTQYF.

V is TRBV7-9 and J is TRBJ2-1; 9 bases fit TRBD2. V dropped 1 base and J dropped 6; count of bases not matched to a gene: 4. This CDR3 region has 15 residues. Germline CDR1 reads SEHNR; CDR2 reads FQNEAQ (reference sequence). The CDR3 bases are TGTGCCAGCAGCTTAGAGGCGGGAGGGGTCAATGAGCAGTTCTTC. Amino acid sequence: CASSLEAGGVNEQFF.

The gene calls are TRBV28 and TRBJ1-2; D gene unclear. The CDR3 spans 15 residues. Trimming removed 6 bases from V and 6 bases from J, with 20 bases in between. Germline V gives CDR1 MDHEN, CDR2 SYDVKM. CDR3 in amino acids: CASRPPLIGSDGYTF. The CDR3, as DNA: TGTGCCAGCAGGCCGCCTCTCATTGGGTCCGATGGCTACACCTTC.

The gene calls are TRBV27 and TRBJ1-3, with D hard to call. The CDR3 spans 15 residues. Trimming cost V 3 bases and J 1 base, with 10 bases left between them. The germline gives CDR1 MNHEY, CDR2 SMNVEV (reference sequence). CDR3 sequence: CASSLTWGSGNTIYF. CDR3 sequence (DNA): TGTGCCAGCAGTTTGACTTGGGGTTCTGGAAACACCATATATTTT.

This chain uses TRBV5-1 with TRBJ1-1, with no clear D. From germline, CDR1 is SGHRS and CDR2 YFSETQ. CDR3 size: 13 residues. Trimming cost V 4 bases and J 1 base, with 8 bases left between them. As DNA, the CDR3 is TGCGCCAGCAGCCCCAACAGGAACACTGAAGCTTTCTTT. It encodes CASSPNRNTEAFF.

The CDR3 reads CASSQDVNSNQPQHF. CDR3 coding DNA: TGCGCCAGCAGCCAAGACGTAAATAGCAATCAGCCCCAGCATTTT. This chain links TRBV4-1 with TRBJ1-5; D remains ambiguous. Trimming took off 0 bases at V and 0 bases at J, with 6 bases between the two ends. This CDR3 is 15 amino acids long. Germline CDR1 MGHRA, CDR2 YSYEKL.

The CDR3 DNA reads TGTGCCAGCAGTGAAGGGGGTAGGTCACCAAATGAGCAGTTCTTC. Translating gives CASSEGGRSPNEQFF. The rearrangement uses TRBV2 and TRBJ2-1; D ambiguous. The V gene lost 1 base and the J gene lost 7 bases, with 14 bases spanning the gap. Per germline, CDR1 SNHLY and CDR2 FYNNEI. The CDR3 is made up of 15 amino acids.

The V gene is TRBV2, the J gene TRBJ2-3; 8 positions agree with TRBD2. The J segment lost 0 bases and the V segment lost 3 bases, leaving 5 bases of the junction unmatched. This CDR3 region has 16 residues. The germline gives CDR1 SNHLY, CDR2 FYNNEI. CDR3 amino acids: CASSEPTSVSTDTQYF. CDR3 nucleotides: TGTGCCAGCAGTGAGCCGACTAGCGTGAGCACAGATACGCAGTATTTT.

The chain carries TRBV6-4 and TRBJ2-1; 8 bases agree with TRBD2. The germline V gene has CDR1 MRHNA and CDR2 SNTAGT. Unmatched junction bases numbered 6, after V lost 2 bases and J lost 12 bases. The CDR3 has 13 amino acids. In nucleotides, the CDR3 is TGTGCCAGCAGTGACCAGGACCGGGGGGGGCAGTTCTTC. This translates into CASSDQDRGGQFF.

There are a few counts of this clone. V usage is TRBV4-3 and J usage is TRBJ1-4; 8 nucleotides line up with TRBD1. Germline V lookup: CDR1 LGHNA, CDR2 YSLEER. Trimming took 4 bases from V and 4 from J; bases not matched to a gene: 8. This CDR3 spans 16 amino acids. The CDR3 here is CASSPQGAGVNEKLFF. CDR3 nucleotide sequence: TGCGCCAGCAGCCCCCAGGGGGCGGGAGTTAATGAAAAACTGTTTTTT.

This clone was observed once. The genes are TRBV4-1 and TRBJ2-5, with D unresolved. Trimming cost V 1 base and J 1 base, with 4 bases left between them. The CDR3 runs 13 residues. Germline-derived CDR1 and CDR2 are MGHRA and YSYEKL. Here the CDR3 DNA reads TGCGCCAGCAGCCAAGGGGCCCAAGAGACCCAGTACTTC. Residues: CASSQGAQETQYF.

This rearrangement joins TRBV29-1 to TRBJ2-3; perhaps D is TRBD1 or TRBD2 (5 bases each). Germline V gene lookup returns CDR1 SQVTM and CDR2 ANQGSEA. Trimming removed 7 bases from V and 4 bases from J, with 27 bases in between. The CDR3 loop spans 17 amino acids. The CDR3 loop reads CSGVGGAGRGGPDTQYF. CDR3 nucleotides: TGCAGCGGTGTCGGAGGCGCCGGTAGGGGCGGCCCAGATACGCAGTATTTT.

The DNA for the CDR3 is TGTGCCTGGAGTGGTTTGGGGAATCTCGGCAAAAACATTCAGTACTTC. Its translation: CAWSGLGNLGKNIQYF. The J gene is TRBJ2-4, the V gene TRBV30, with D unresolved. CDR3 length equals 16 residues. Germline CDR1 reads GTSNPN; CDR2 reads SVGIG (reference sequence). The V end lost 1 base, the J end lost 3 bases, and 16 bases lay between the germline ends. The complete variable domain, with remaining parts taken from reference TRBV30 and TRBJ2-4, reads SQTIHQWPATLVQPVGSPLSLECTVEGTSNPNLYWYRQAAGRGLQLLFYSVGIGQISSEVPQNLSASRPQDRQFILSSKKLLLSDSGFYLCAWSGLGNLGKNIQYFGAGTRLSVL.

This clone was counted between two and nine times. CDR3 amino acids: CASSIGTYHSPLHF. CDR3 coding DNA: TGTGCCAGCAGTATAGGGACATATCATTCACCCCTCCACTTT. The chain combines TRBV27 with TRBJ1-6, with D maybe TRBD1 (6 bases). V shed 5 bases and J shed 8 bases, with 13 bases lying between them. Germline V gene sequence: CDR1 MNHEY, CDR2 SMNVEV (reference sequence). The CDR3 contains 14 residues.

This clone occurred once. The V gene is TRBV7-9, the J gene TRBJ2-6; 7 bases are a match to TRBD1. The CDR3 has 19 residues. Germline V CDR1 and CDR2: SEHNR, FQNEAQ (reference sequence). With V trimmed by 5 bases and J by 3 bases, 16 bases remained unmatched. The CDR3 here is CASSAAGTVKLGGANVLTF. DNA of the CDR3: TGTGCCAGCAGCGCGGCCGGGACAGTCAAGCTCGGTGGGGCCAACGTCCTGACTTTC.